One sample yielded the 8 T cell receptor beta chains listed below, sequenced in a study of CD8 T cells in ankylosing spondylitis. Findings of the study overall: Seemingly distinctive of ankylosing spondylitis blood was a TCR beta motif formed by eight highly homologous variants.

The antigens these receptors bind are not known. TCRdb re-called the 5' RACE reads with MiXCR, one entry per CDR3 protein. The sample comprises 500,000 to 650,000 distinct CDR3 sequences, approximately 5.3% of which are singletons, and roughly 3.5% rests with the top ten. The source material was blood, either unsorted or a sorted T cell fraction (not recorded which). These receptors were obtained from a male donor with ankylosing spondylitis.

This clonotype showed up many times. The chain uses TRBV6-5 and TRBJ2-1; 12 bases match TRBD2. The CDR3 has 15 residues. V shed 2 bases and J 9 bases; nucleotides not matched to a gene: 5. Germline V CDR1 and CDR2: MNHEY, SVGAGI. The chain's CDR3 is CASSYQTSGRSEQFF. The CDR3 DNA reads TGTGCCAGCAGTTACCAGACTAGCGGGAGATCTGAGCAGTTCTTC.

This clonotype was seen ten or more times. The gene calls are TRBV7-9 and TRBJ1-4; 7 positions agree with TRBD1. The CDR3 has 14 amino acids. Germline CDR1 is SEHNR and CDR2 is FQNEAQ (reference sequence). The ends lost 3 bases at V and 2 bases at J; junction bases unmatched: 0. CDR3: CASSLGQTNEKLFF. In DNA, the CDR3 is TGTGCCAGCAGCTTGGGACAGACTAATGAAAAACTGTTTTTT.

Ten or more counts support this clonotype. The rearrangement uses TRBV5-1 and TRBJ2-1; no reliable D call. This CDR3 contains 18 residues. Deletions cut 0 bases from V and 0 bases from J, with 16 bases between. Germline lookup yields CDR1 SGHRS and CDR2 YFSETQ. The CDR3: CASSLEGGTSSSYNEQFF. CDR3 DNA: TGCGCCAGCAGCTTGGAGGGTGGCACCAGTAGCTCCTACAATGAGCAGTTCTTC. The full variable domain, completed using reference TRBV5-1 and TRBJ2-1, is KAGVTQTPRYLIKTRGQQVTLSCSPISGHRSVSWYQQTPGQGLQFLFEYFSETQRNKGNFPGRFSGRQFSNSRSEMNVSTLELGDSALYLCASSLEGGTSSSYNEQFFGPGTRLTVL.

This clonotype was observed many times. V gene TRBV24-1 combines with J gene TRBJ2-2; the D is unclear. Germline-derived CDR1 and CDR2 are KGHDR and SFDVKD. The V gene lost 1 base and the J gene lost 1 base, with 9 bases spanning the gap. The CDR3 has 16 residues. CDR3 residues: CATSDFNYKNTGELFF. The CDR3 bases are TGTGCCACCAGTGATTTTAACTACAAGAACACCGGGGAGCTGTTTTTT.

This clonotype was found many times. This rearrangement joins TRBV10-3 to TRBJ2-2; 11 bases match TRBD1. This CDR3 has 14 amino acids. Per the germline V gene, CDR1 is ENHRY and CDR2 is SYGVKD. The ends lost 8 bases at V and 6 bases at J; junction bases unmatched: 5. The CDR3 is CAIQPGQGAGELFF. DNA for the CDR3: TGTGCCATCCAGCCGGGACAGGGGGCCGGGGAGCTGTTTTTT.

This clonotype occurred many times. This chain joins TRBV20-1 and TRBJ2-1; the match to TRBD2 covers 10 bases. The CDR3 loop spans 16 amino acids. CDR1 and CDR2 from the germline V gene are DFQATT and SNEGSKA (reference sequence). The ends lost 1 base at V and 4 bases at J; junction bases unmatched: 7. The CDR3 DNA sequence: TGCAGTGCTAGAGTGTCCGGACTAGCGGTTTACAATGAGCAGTTCTTC. Translating it yields CSARVSGLAVYNEQFF.

In this sample, this clonotype turned up many times. This chain connects TRBV10-3 to TRBJ2-7; D perhaps matches TRBD1 (6 bases). CDR3 length: 13 residues. V dropped 6 bases and J dropped 3 bases, with 12 bases sitting between them. Germline V gene data show CDR1 as ENHRY and CDR2 as SYGVKD. CDR3 DNA sequence: TGTGCCATCAGCCCCGACAGGAACTACGAGCAGTACTTC. Its protein product is CAISPDRNYEQYF.

This clonotype was seen many times. The chain carries TRBV6-5 and TRBJ1-6; D gene uncertain. Per the germline V gene, CDR1 is MNHEY and CDR2 is SVGAGI. The CDR3 covers 15 residues. The V gene lost 2 bases and the J gene lost 4 bases, with 9 bases spanning the gap. The CDR3 DNA reads as TGTGCCAGCAGTTACAATGGCGGGTATAATTCACCCCTCCACTTT. This encodes CASSYNGGYNSPLHF.